Listed below are T cell receptor beta chains from one sample, sequenced in a study of blood T cells in healthy people across ages. TCRdb analysed the 5' RACE reads with MiXCR anew, one entry per CDR3 protein. Of around 1.7 million distinct CDR3 sequences listed, 25% to 30% were seen once; the top ten hold over 7%. Material for sequencing was blood. These receptors came from a woman aged 25 to 45 in good health. Each CDR3 is given with its conserved first and last residue. Clone size is given for some rows only: seen once, a few or many times, or a class if the clone is expanded.

size: .
V: TRBV5-5
CDR3: CASSLGQRTSGGNEQYF

size: .
V: TRBV29-1
CDR3: CSVGDPNNGQFF

size: .
V: TRBV29-1
CDR3: CSVDQLAATDTQYF

size: many
V: TRBV10-3
CDR3: CAISMTSQETQYF

size: .
V: TRBV7-9
CDR3: CASSSQTGVSNEQFF

size: .
V: TRBV7-9
CDR3: CTSSLARGISTDTQYF

size: few
V: TRBV24-1
CDR3: CAASDLSRTYEQYF

size: .
V: TRBV9
CDR3: CASSKRTSGIYEQYF

size: many
V: TRBV14
CDR3: CASSQDWERGAQETQYF

size: .
V: TRBV7-2
CDR3: CASRLALLGDTQYF

size: few
V: TRBV7-9
CDR3: CASSPPGTFNTEAFF

size: .
V: TRBV10-1
CDR3: CASSRQHSYEQYF

size: .
V: TRBV24-1
CDR3: CATSNPSGGNEQFF

size: .
V: TRBV5-1
CDR3: CASSLIAGAGYEQYF

size: .
V: TRBV24-1
CDR3: CATSDPRDRRGEAFF

size: .
V: TRBV7-3
CDR3: CASSPYAANTGELFF

size: few
V: TRBV7-9
CDR3: CASSPMTPNTEAFF

size: .
V: TRBV6-6
CDR3: CASSSNLGSGANVLTF

size: .
V: TRBV12-3/TRBV12-4
CDR3: CASSFRQGALNTEAFF

size: few
V: TRBV11-2
CDR3: CASSLFGQGDNEQFF

size: .
V: TRBV7-2
CDR3: CASSSPSRSFADTQYF

size: .
V: TRBV20-1
CDR3: CSARSGVPDTQYF

size: .
V: TRBV14
CDR3: CASSQAFLTPLGDTQYF

size: .
V: TRBV29-1
CDR3: CSVEAGDRGLDNEQFF

size: many
V: TRBV29-1
CDR3: CSGGRLAGASLSYNEQFF

size: .
V: TRBV27
CDR3: CASSRKLETSYEQYF

size: many
V: TRBV18
CDR3: CASSPPTSYEQYF

size: few
V: TRBV20-1
CDR3: CSARRFLLTELFF

size: few
V: TRBV2
CDR3: CASNYHYEQYF

size: .
V: TRBV20-1
CDR3: CSARSQGEGAYGYTF

size: .
V: TRBV9
CDR3: CASSVGSSSGANVLTF

size: few
V: TRBV24-1
CDR3: CATSGTGGETQYF

size: few
V: TRBV12-5
CDR3: CASGLGRTGGDYGYTF

size: many
V: TRBV20-1
CDR3: CSARDIAGGSYEQYF

size: many
V: TRBV12-3/TRBV12-4
CDR3: CASSSGRETQYF

size: few
V: TRBV29-1
CDR3: CSVERGLARDEQFF

size: .
V: TRBV7-9
CDR3: CASSRGNVAPNSYEQYF

size: .
V: TRBV20-1
CDR3: CSARYTDYGYTF

size: few
V: TRBV2
CDR3: CASTAGTMRLYEQYF

size: .
V: TRBV28
CDR3: CASILGGRAFF

size: .
V: TRBV20-1
CDR3: CSERKGGGDTQYF

size: many
V: TRBV5-5
CDR3: CASSLRGGNKVTGELFF

size: .
V: TRBV6-1
CDR3: CASKEQGAPMEETQYF